The 11 T cell receptor beta chains in this list originate from one sample, sequenced in a study of T cell responses to AZD1222 COVID-19 vaccine. TCRdb's table, derived via immunoSEQ multiplex PCR, lists solely in-frame clones and lacks some. The sample includes around 180,000 clones, 88% seen only once; the top ten take roughly a quarter. The sequences come from peripheral blood, collected 28 days after the second AZD1222 dose. The receptors stem from an adult who received the AZD1222 COVID-19 vaccine.

The chain joins TRBV6-5 to TRBJ2-1; TRBD2 matches 10 bases. CDR1 is MNHEY and CDR2 is SVGAGI in the germline V gene. CDR3 length equals 16 residues. J gave up 7 bases and V 4 bases, and 10 bases lay outside the gene matches. The CDR3 spells CASSSGRSSGRNEQFF. Here the CDR3 DNA reads TGTGCCAGCAGTTCGGGGCGGTCTAGCGGGAGAAATGAGCAGTTCTTC.

This chain links TRBV6-6 with TRBJ2-2, with TRBD1 matching over 10 bases. J lost 5 bases, V lost 6 bases, and 3 bases had no gene match. Per germline, CDR1 MNHNY and CDR2 SVGAGI (reference sequence). This CDR3 spans 14 amino acids. The CDR3 DNA sequence: TGTGCCAGCAGAAGGACAGGGGGGACCGGGGAGCTGTTTTTT. This gives the protein CASRRTGGTGELFF.

CDR3 nucleotides: TGTGCCAGCAGTTACTCGACTAGCGCACCCTACGAGCAGTACTTC. Residues: CASSYSTSAPYEQYF. This chain connects TRBV6-5 to TRBJ2-7; 8 positions agree with TRBD2. Trimming removed 0 bases from V and 2 bases from J; junction bases left unmatched: 3. The germline CDR1 and CDR2 sequences are MNHEY and SVGAGI. The CDR3 is 15 amino acids.

This sequence joins TRBV27 and TRBJ2-3; D may match TRBD1 or TRBD2 (5 bases each). Germline V gene lookup returns CDR1 MNHEY and CDR2 SMNVEV (reference sequence). The CDR3 is made up of 12 amino acids. V lost 6 bases and J lost 5, with 9 bases in between. The CDR3 DNA is TGTGCCAGCAGGGGGGATCAAGATACGCAGTATTTT. This gives the protein CASRGDQDTQYF.

J is TRBJ2-2 and V is TRBV4-3, with D tentatively TRBD1 (5 bases). Germline loops: CDR1 LGHNA, CDR2 YSLEER. With 0 bases removed from V and 3 bases from J, the gap between germline ends came to 11 bases. The CDR3 sequence is 16 residues long. CDR3: CASSQDPQGDTGELFF. CDR3 sequence (DNA): TGCGCCAGCAGCCAAGATCCCCAGGGCGACACCGGGGAGCTGTTTTTT.

The rearrangement joins TRBV9 to TRBJ2-7; D unclear. The CDR3 loop spans 15 amino acids. CDR1 and CDR2 from the germline V gene are SGDLS and YYNGEE. Deletions cut 0 bases from V and 0 bases from J, with 10 bases between. The CDR3 loop is CASSVGAELSYEQYF. The CDR3 DNA reads TGTGCCAGCAGCGTAGGGGCGGAACTCTCCTACGAGCAGTACTTC.

This clone is a singleton in its sample. The gene calls are TRBV19 and TRBJ1-5; 7 bases align to TRBD1. CDR3 length equals 15 residues. The V and J ends lost 5 bases and 4 bases, in that order; junction bases with no gene match: 8. Germline V lookup: CDR1 LNHDA, CDR2 SQIVND (reference sequence). The CDR3 coding sequence is TGTGCCAGTAGTGCGAGCGTGACAGGGAATCAGCCCCAGCATTTT. Translating gives CASSASVTGNQPQHF.

The gene calls are TRBV7-9 and TRBJ1-3, with 8 bases matching TRBD1. The CDR3 runs to 14 residues. CDR1 and CDR2 from the germline V gene are SEHNR and FQNEAQ (reference sequence). J gave up 2 bases and V 5 bases, and 2 bases lay outside the gene matches. CDR3 DNA: TGTGCCAGCAGCCAACAGGGGGCTGGAAACACCATATATTTT. Its translation is CASSQQGAGNTIYF.

The count of this clone is one. This chain joins TRBV18 and TRBJ1-3; a weak D match, TRBD1 (6 bases). Germline lookup yields CDR1 KGHSH and CDR2 LQKENI. Trimming cost V 4 bases and J 2 bases, with 21 bases left between them. This CDR3 has 18 amino acids. The CDR3 sequence: CASSLTGGESSAGNTIYF. The CDR3 nucleotides are TGTGCCAGCTCACTGACAGGAGGGGAATCGTCGGCTGGAAACACCATATATTTT.

Concerning this clone itself: In the same sample, other DNA sequences code for this CDR3. This CDR3 is CASSLGTGHYEQYF. The CDR3, as DNA: TGTGCCAGCAGTTTAGGGACAGGACACTACGAGCAGTACTTC. The chain uses TRBV27 and TRBJ2-7; 8 positions match TRBD1. The V segment lost 2 bases and the J segment 3 bases; nucleotides outside the gene matches: 3. The CDR3 contains 14 residues. Germline V CDR1 and CDR2: MNHEY, SMNVEV (reference sequence).

The chain couples TRBV6-4 to TRBJ2-7, with unresolved D. The germline V and J ends were trimmed by 8 bases and 5 bases, with 10 bases remaining between them. CDR3 length: 11 residues. CDR1 MRHNA and CDR2 SNTAGT come from the germline V gene. The CDR3 DNA reads as TGTGCCAGCCCCGACTTCGACGAGCAGTACTTC. Its protein product is CASPDFDEQYF.